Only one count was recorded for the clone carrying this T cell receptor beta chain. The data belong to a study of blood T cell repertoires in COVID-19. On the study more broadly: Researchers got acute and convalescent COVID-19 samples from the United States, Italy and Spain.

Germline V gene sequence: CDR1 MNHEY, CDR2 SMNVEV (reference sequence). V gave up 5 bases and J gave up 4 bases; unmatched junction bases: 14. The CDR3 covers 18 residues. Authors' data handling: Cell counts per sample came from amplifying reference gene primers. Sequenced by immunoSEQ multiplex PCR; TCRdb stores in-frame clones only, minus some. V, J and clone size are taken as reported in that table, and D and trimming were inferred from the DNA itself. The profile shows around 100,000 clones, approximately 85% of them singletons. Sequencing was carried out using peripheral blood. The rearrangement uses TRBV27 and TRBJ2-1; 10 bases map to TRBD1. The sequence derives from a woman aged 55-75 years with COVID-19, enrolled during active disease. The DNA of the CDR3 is TGTGCCAGCAGTGTAGGGGACCCGGGACAGGGGCCATACAATGAGCAGTTCTTC. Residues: CASSVGDPGQGPYNEQFF.